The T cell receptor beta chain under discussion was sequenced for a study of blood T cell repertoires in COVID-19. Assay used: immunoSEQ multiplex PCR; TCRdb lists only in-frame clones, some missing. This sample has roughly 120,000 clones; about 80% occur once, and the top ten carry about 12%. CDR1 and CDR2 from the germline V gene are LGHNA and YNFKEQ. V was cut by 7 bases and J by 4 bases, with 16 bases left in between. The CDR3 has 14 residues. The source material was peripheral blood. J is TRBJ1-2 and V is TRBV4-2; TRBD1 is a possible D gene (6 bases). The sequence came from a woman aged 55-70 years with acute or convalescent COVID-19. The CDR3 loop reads CASTSGGGGYGYTF. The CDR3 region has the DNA TGTGCCAGCACCTCGGGGGGGGGCGGCTATGGCTACACCTTC.